Below are 11 T cell receptor beta chains sequenced from a single sample in a study of blood T cells in healthy people across ages. Next came a second PCR, run for about 7 to 12 cycles, which used a sample-barcoded 5' primer along with a J-beta primer mix. From the 5' RACE reads, TCRdb called clonotypes with MiXCR, one entry per CDR3 protein. Among 600,000 to 850,000 distinct CDR3 sequences, roughly 41% were seen once, and the ten largest hold around 20%. The sample consisted of blood. These receptors were collected from a woman aged 60-70 years in good health.

This clonotype occurred a few times. The chain carries TRBV11-2 and TRBJ2-1; D call uncertain. The germline V and J ends were trimmed by 0 bases and 3 bases, with 12 bases remaining between them. The germline gives CDR1 SGHAT, CDR2 FQNNGV. CDR3 length: 16 amino acids. In DNA form, the CDR3 reads TGTGCCAGCAGCTTAGATTGGGCAACGAACTACAATGAGCAGTTCTTC. Translating gives CASSLDWATNYNEQFF. The full variable domain, with the rest looked up from reference TRBV11-2 and TRBJ2-1, is EAGVAQSPRYKIIEKRQSVAFWCNPISGHATLYWYQQILGQGPKLLIQFQNNGVVDDSQLPKDRFSAERLKGVDSTLKIQPAKLEDSAVYLCASSLDWATNYNEQFFGPGTRLTVL.

This chain joins TRBV5-1 and TRBJ2-1; TRBD2 might be the D (6 bases). The germline V and J ends were trimmed by 2 bases and 0 bases, with 18 bases remaining between them. The CDR3 consists of 18 residues. Germline CDR1 is SGHRS and CDR2 is YFSETQ. In DNA, the CDR3 is TGCGCCAGCAGCTTATTCAGCGGGCGTCTAAGCTCCTACAATGAGCAGTTCTTC. This encodes CASSLFSGRLSSYNEQFF. Full variable domain (missing parts from reference TRBV5-1 and TRBJ2-1): KAGVTQTPRYLIKTRGQQVTLSCSPISGHRSVSWYQQTPGQGLQFLFEYFSETQRNKGNFPGRFSGRQFSNSRSEMNVSTLELGDSALYLCASSLFSGRLSSYNEQFFGPGTRLTVL.

The chain is built from TRBV6-2 or TRBV6-3 and TRBJ2-7; TRBD2 is a possible D gene (5 bases). Trimming left V 6 bases short and J 0 bases short, with 12 bases between. This CDR3 has 14 residues. Germline V gives CDR1 MNHEY, CDR2 SVGEGT. The CDR3 sequence is CASSPGLLSYEQYF. CDR3 DNA sequence: TGTGCCAGCAGCCCAGGACTCCTCTCCTACGAGCAGTACTTC.

Here the CDR3 reads CASSPSGGPSEQYF. The CDR3 DNA sequence: TGTGCCAGCAGTCCTTCTGGGGGGCCCAGCGAGCAGTACTTC. The rearrangement joins TRBV2 to TRBJ2-7; D may match TRBD1 or TRBD2 (6 bases each). V was clipped by 5 bases and J by 6 bases, with 17 bases between them. The CDR3 totals 14 residues. Looked up from germline, CDR1 is SNHLY and CDR2 is FYNNEI.

This clonotype occurred many times. CDR3 coding DNA: TGTGCCATCAGGGGACACGGCGGGGGCGATGAGCAGTTCTTC. Protein sequence: CAIRGHGGGDEQFF. V is TRBV10-3 and J is TRBJ2-1; tentatively, D is TRBD2 (7 bases). CDR1 is ENHRY and CDR2 is SYGVKD in the germline V gene. V lost 6 bases and J lost 8, with 17 bases in between. The CDR3 length is 14 residues.

This clonotype was seen only a few times. This could be a read error, since a much larger clone is one nucleotide away. This chain links TRBV28 with TRBJ2-1, with TRBD2 matching 9 bases. The J call may be wrong; the DNA end is better matched by TRBJ2-7. Germline values: CDR1 MDHEN, CDR2 SYDVKM. CDR3 length: 17 amino acids. The CDR3 DNA is TGTGCCAGCACCTCTAGCGGGACCCCAAGCTCCTACAATGAGCAGTACTTC. Translating it yields CASTSSGTPSSYNEQYF.

This clonotype was picked up many times. CDR3 region: CASNDRGTSYEQYF. The DNA of the CDR3 is TGTGCCAGCAACGATAGAGGTACCTCCTACGAGCAGTACTTC. The chain couples TRBV12-3 or TRBV12-4 to TRBJ2-7, with D unclear. Trimming took off 7 bases at V and 0 bases at J, with 13 bases between the two ends. The CDR3 contains 14 residues.

The chain recombines TRBV20-1 with TRBJ2-1, with D maybe TRBD1 (7 bases). The germline gives CDR1 DFQATT, CDR2 SNEGSKA (reference sequence). The CDR3 is 14 amino acids. V gave up 8 bases and J gave up 4 bases, with 18 bases separating them. CDR3: CSSTRGAPYNEQFF. The CDR3 DNA sequence: TGCAGTTCAACCAGGGGGGCCCCGTACAATGAGCAGTTCTTC.

The J gene is TRBJ1-4, the V gene TRBV7-2; D remains ambiguous. This CDR3 has 15 residues. Per germline, CDR1 SGHTA and CDR2 FQGNSA. Trimming stripped 7 bases from V and 0 bases from J, with 12 bases between. CDR3 sequence: CASTPRTATNEKLFF. For the CDR3, the DNA is TGTGCCAGCACCCCAAGGACTGCAACTAATGAAAAACTGTTTTTT.

The J gene is TRBJ2-7, the V gene TRBV4-3, with 9 bases lining up with TRBD2. The CDR3 extends over 16 amino acids. Losses at the gene ends were 0 bases for V and 0 bases for J; bases not matched to a gene: 3. Germline V gene sequence: CDR1 LGHNA, CDR2 YSLEER. The CDR3 nucleotides are TGCGCCAGCAGCCAAGACAGCGGGGGGTTCTCCTACGAGCAGTACTTC. Amino acids: CASSQDSGGFSYEQYF.

This clonotype has more than one count but fewer than ten. J is TRBJ2-4 and V is TRBV12-3 or TRBV12-4, with 11 positions matching TRBD2. The J call is in doubt because the DNA end fits TRBJ2-7 better. The CDR3 is made up of 19 amino acids. The DNA of the CDR3 is TGTGCCAGCAGTCCCGGGACTAGCGGAGAGGGGGAAGGGGAAGGCGAGCAGTACTTC. It codes for CASSPGTSGEGEGEGEQYF.